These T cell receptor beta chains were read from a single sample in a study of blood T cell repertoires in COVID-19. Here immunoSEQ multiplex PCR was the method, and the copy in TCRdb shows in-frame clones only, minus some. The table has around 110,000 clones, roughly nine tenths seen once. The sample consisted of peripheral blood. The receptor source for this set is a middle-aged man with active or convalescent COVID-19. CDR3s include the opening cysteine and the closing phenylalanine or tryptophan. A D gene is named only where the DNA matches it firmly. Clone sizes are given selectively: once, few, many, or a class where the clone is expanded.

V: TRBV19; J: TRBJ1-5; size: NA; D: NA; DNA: TGTGCCAGTACCGGGGATTTCAATCAGCCCCAGCATTTT; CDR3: CASTGDFNQPQHF
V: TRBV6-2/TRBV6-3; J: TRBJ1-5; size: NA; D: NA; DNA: TGTGCCAGCAGTCCCAGGGTCGGGCAGCCCCAGCATTTT; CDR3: CASSPRVGQPQHF
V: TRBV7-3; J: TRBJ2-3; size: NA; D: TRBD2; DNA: TGTGCCAGCAGCTTGGGACTAGCGGTATACACAGATACGCAGTATTTT; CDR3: CASSLGLAVYTDTQYF
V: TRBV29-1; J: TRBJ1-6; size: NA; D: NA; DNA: TGCAGCGTTGAGGTTGGACACTATGATTCACCCCTCCACTTT; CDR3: CSVEVGHYDSPLHF
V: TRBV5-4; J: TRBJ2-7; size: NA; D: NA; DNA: TGTGCCAGCAGCTTGGTGGCAAGTCCCTACGAGCAGTACTTC; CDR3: CASSLVASPYEQYF
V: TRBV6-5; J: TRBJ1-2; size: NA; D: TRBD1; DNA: TGTGCCAGCAGAAGGGGACAGGGAAGCGGCTACACCTTC; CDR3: CASRRGQGSGYTF
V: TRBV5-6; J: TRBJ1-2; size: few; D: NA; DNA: TGTGCCAGCAGCTTATTCCCCAGAAACTATGGCTACACCTTC; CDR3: CASSLFPRNYGYTF
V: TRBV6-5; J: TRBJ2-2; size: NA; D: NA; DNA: TGTGCCAGCAGTTACGATATTGGGGGGACCGGGGAGCTGTTTTTT; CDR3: CASSYDIGGTGELFF
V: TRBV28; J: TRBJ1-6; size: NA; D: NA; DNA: TGTGCCAGCAGGATAGGGGACACTCATTCACCCCTCCACTTT; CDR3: CASRIGDTHSPLHF
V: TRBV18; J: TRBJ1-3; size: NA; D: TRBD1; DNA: TGTGCCAGCTCACCAGGGAGGGTGTCGTCGGACAGGGAGGATTTT; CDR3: CASSPGRVSSDREDF
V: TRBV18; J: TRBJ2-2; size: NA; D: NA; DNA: TGTGCCAGCTCACCAGCTACAGGCGCGCGAGGGGAGCTGTTTTTT; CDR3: CASSPATGARGELFF
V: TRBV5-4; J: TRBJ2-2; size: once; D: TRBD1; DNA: TGTGCCAGCAGCTCAACAGGGGTCACCGGGGAGCTGTTTTTT; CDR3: CASSSTGVTGELFF
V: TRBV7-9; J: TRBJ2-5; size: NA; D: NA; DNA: TGTGCCAGCAGCTTAGGGAACAGTTGGGAGACCCAGTACTTC; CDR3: CASSLGNSWETQYF
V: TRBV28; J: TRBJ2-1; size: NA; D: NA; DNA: TGTGCCAGCAGTTTGGGGGGGCTAGCGTTATCCTACAATGAGCAGTTCTTC; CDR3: CASSLGGLALSYNEQFF
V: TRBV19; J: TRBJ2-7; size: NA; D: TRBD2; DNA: TGTGCCAGTAGTTCCCTAGCGGGAGAAAGAGTGCAGTACTTC; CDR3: CASSSLAGERVQYF
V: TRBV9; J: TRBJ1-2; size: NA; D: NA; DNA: TGTGCCAGCAGCTCCCCCTATGTCTCCTATGGCTACACCTTC; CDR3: CASSSPYVSYGYTF
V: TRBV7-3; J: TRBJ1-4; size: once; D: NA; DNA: TGTGCCAGCAGCTTAATGAGAGGTGAAAAACTGTTTTTT; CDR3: CASSLMRGEKLFF
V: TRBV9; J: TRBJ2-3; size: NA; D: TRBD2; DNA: TGTGCCAGCAGCCGAACAGCGGGAGAAACAGATACGCAGTATTTT; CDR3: CASSRTAGETDTQYF
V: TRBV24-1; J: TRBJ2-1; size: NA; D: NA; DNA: TGTGCCACCAGTGATTCCACTAGGAATGAGCAGTTCTTC; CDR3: CATSDSTRNEQFF
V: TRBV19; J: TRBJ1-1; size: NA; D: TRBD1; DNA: TGTGCCAGTAGTCCTTCCGGGACAGGGGGCTCAGAGGCTTTCTTT; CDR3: CASSPSGTGGSEAFF
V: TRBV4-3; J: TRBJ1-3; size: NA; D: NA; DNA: TGCGCCAGCAGTCCCACACAGGCGCGCGGAAACACCATATATTTT; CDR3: CASSPTQARGNTIYF
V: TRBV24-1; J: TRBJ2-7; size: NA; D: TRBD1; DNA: TGTGCCACCAGTGATTCCGGGACAGGGGTCTACGAGCAGTACTTC; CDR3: CATSDSGTGVYEQYF
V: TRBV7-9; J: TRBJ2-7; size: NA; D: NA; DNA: TGTGCCAGCAGCCACAGGGCCTCCTACGAGCAGTACTTC; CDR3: CASSHRASYEQYF
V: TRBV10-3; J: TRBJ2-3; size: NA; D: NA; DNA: TGTGCCATCAAGGAGGCGGGCACAGATACGCAGTATTTT; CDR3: CAIKEAGTDTQYF
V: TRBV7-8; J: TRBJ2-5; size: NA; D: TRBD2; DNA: TGTGCCAGCAGCGTCTTAGCGGGAGGGCCCGGAGAGACCCAGTACTTC; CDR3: CASSVLAGGPGETQYF
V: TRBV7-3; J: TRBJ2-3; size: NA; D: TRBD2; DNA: TGTGCCAGCAGCTTTGCTAGCGGGATGACAGATACGCAGTATTTT; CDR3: CASSFASGMTDTQYF
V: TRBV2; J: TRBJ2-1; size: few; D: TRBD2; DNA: TGTGCCAGCAGTCTAGCGGGAGGTCTCGACAATGAGCAGTTCTTC; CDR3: CASSLAGGLDNEQFF
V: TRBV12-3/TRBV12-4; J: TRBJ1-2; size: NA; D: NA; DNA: TGTGCCAGCAGTTTAGGGGACATCTATGGCTACACCTTC; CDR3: CASSLGDIYGYTF
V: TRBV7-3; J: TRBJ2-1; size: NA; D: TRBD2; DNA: TGTGCCAGCAGCCCGACTAGCGGTTACAATGAGCAGTTCTTC; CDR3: CASSPTSGYNEQFF
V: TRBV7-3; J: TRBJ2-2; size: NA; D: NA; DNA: TGTGCCAGCAGCCCCCCCGGAGAGAGGCACACCGGGGAGCTGTTTTTT; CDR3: CASSPPGERHTGELFF
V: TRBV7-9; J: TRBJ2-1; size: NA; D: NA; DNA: TGTGCCAGCAGCTCCCCGAGACAGGCTTACAATGAGCAGTTCTTC; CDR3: CASSSPRQAYNEQFF
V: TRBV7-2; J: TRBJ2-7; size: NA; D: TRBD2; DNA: TGTGCCAGCAGCTCCCAAGGACTAGCGGAACTTGGGTACGAGCAGTACTTC; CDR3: CASSSQGLAELGYEQYF
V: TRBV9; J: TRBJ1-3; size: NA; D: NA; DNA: TGTGCCAGCAGCGTAGTAGCGCAGCCGGGCGCATCTGGAAACACCATATATTTT; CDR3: CASSVVAQPGASGNTIYF
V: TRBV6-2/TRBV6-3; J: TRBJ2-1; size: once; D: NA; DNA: TGTGCCAGCAGTTCCAGACCAGGGGGGAGCTCCTACAATGAGCAGTTCTTC; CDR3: CASSSRPGGSSYNEQFF
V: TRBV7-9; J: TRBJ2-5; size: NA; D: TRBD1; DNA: TGTGCCAGCAGCTCGATCCGGGACAGGGGGCAGGAGACCCAGTACTTC; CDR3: CASSSIRDRGQETQYF
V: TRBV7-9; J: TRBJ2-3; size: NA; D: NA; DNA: TGTGCCAGCAGCTTAAACAGCCTGGGTAGAGATACGCAGTATTTT; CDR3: CASSLNSLGRDTQYF
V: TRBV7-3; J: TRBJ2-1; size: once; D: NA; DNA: TGTGCCAGCAGCGCGAACCAGGGGTACAATGAGCAGTTCTTC; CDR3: CASSANQGYNEQFF
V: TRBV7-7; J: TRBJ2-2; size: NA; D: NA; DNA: TGTGCCAGCAGCTTAGCCCAGGGTGGGGAGCTGTTTTTT; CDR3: CASSLAQGGELFF
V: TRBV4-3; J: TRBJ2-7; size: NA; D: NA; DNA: TGCGCCAGCAGCCAGGAGCGGGTCTACGAGCAGTACTTC; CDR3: CASSQERVYEQYF
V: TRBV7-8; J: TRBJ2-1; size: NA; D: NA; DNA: TGTGCCAGCAGTCCACGTTGGGCGGGACTCACTTACAATGAGCAGTTCTTC; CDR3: CASSPRWAGLTYNEQFF
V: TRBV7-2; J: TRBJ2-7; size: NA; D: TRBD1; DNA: TGTGCCAGCAGCTCTACAGGGGTGTTCTACGAGCAGTACTTC; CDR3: CASSSTGVFYEQYF
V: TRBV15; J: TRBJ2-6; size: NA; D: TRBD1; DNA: TGTGCCACCAGCAGAGCAGGACAGGGAATCGCCAACGTCCTGACTTTC; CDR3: CATSRAGQGIANVLTF
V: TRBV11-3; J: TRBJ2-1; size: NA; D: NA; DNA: TGTGCCAGCAGCCTGACGACCACCGGGTCCTACAATGAGCAGTTCTTC; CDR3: CASSLTTTGSYNEQFF
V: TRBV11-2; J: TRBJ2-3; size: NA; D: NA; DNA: TGTGCCAGCAGCTTATTGACAGTCACAGATACGCAGTATTTT; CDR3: CASSLLTVTDTQYF
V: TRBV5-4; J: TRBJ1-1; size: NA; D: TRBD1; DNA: TGTGCCAGCAGCTCCGTAGGGGGCGGCACTGAAGCTTTCTTT; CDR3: CASSSVGGGTEAFF
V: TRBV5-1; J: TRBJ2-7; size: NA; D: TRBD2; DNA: TGCGCCAGCAGCTTGGGAGCGGGAGCATCCTACGAGCAGTACTTC; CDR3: CASSLGAGASYEQYF
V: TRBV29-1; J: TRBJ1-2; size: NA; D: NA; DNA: TGCAGCGGTCTCTCGGGGGGGACGGCCCTGAACAGCTACACCTTC; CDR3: CSGLSGGTALNSYTF
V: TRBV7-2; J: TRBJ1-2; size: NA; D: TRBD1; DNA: TGTGCCAGCAGCCCCCGGGACAGGGGCGTTTCTAACTATGGCTACACCTTC; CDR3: CASSPRDRGVSNYGYTF
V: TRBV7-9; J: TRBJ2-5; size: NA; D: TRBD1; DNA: TGTGCCAGCAGCTTAACCACCAGGGGGCAAGGGCAAGAGACCCAGTACTTC; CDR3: CASSLTTRGQGQETQYF
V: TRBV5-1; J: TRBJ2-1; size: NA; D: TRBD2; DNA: TGCGCCAGCAGCTTGCGGTCCGCGGGAGCCTACAATGAGCAGTTCTTC; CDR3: CASSLRSAGAYNEQFF
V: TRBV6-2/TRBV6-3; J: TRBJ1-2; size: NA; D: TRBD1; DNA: TGTGCCAGCAGTTCAGCGCCCGGCAGGGGGACTTATGGCTACACCTTC; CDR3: CASSSAPGRGTYGYTF
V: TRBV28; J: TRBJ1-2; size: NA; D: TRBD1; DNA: TGTGCCAGCAGACCCGGGACAGGGCTGATTAACTATGGCTACACCTTC; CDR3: CASRPGTGLINYGYTF
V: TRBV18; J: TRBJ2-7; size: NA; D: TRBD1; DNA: TGTGCCAGCTCACGTCCGGGACAGGGGATGTACGAGCAGTACTTC; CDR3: CASSRPGQGMYEQYF
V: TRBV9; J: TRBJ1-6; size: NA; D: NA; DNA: TGTGCCAGCAGCCTACTAAATTCACCCCTCCACTTT; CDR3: CASSLLNSPLHF
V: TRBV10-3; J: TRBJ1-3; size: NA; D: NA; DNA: TGTGCCGCCAGGACCGACAGCTCTGGAAACACCATATATTTT; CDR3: CAARTDSSGNTIYF
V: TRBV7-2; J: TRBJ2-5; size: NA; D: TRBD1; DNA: TGTGCCAGCAGTCGGGACAGCTTCCAAGAGACCCAGTACTTC; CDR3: CASSRDSFQETQYF
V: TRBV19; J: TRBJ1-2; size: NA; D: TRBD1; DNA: TGTGCCAGTAGTATGACAGGGCGGTATGGCTACACCTTC; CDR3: CASSMTGRYGYTF
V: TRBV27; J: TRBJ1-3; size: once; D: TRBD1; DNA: TGTGCCAGCAGTTTAAAGTTCGGGACAGGCTCTGGAAACACCATATATTTT; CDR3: CASSLKFGTGSGNTIYF
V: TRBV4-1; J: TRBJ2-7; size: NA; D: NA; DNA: TGCGCCAGCAGCCAAGCTAGGACCTACGAGCAGTACTTC; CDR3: CASSQARTYEQYF
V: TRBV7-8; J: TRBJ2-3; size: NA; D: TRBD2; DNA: TGTGCCAGCAGCTTAGGGAAGCGGGAGGGCCTGGAGTCGGATACGCAGTATTTT; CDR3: CASSLGKREGLESDTQYF